This paragraph covers one T cell receptor (beta chain) sequence. The data stem from a study of blood T cell repertoires in COVID-19. Study-wide context: The United States, Italy and Spain provided the acute and convalescent COVID-19 samples. PBMCs, B-cell-depleted T cells, or T cells were the source of the cDNA or gDNA that made up the material.

In the authors' workflow: Counts of nucleated cells, estimated from reference gene primer amplification, were obtained. This table comes from immunoSEQ multiplex PCR, and its TCRdb copy is limited to in-frame clones, with some not included. That table furnishes V, J and clone size, whereas the DNA furnished D and trimming. The sample has 95,000 to 130,000 clones, about 80% seen once. Sequenced input: peripheral blood. This receptor was obtained from a man between 65 and 80 years old with active or convalescent COVID-19.

The CDR3: CASSPRDRGENEQFF. CDR3 DNA: TGTGCCAGCAGCCCCCGGGACAGGGGGGAGAATGAGCAGTTCTTC. This sequence joins TRBV11-3 and TRBJ2-1, with 11 bases lining up with TRBD1. The V and J ends lost 5 bases and 7 bases, in that order; junction bases with no gene match: 7. Germline values: CDR1 SGHNT, CDR2 YENEEA. CDR3 length: 15 amino acids.